The clone carrying this T cell receptor (beta chain) was recorded once. It is likely a read error: a sequence one base away is far more abundant. The time point was: before trial treatment. The data belong to a study of low-dose radiotherapy and immunotherapy resistance in tumors. cDNA synthesis used a TRAV/TRBV-specific primer set for both chains. The authors ran around 19 PCR cycles to amplify TCRs with a constant-region primer and V-primer adapter. MiXCR, run by TCRdb on the reads, gives a single entry per CDR3 protein. The sample includes tens of thousands of distinct CDR3 sequences, approximately 17% of them seen just once. The CDR3 is 16 amino acids. Trimming cost V 3 bases and J 13 bases, with 26 bases left between them. Germline V lookup: CDR1 SGHDT, CDR2 YYEEEE.

The sequence derives from a male donor with prostate cancer. The V and J genes are TRBV5-6 and TRBJ2-1, with a possible D match to TRBD1 (6 bases). This sample comprised PBMCs, obtained before treatment. The CDR3 protein is CASSWGLQGQQETQFF. DNA for the CDR3: TGTGCCAGCAGCTGGGGGCTGCAGGGTCAGCAAGAGACCCAGTTCTTC.